The clone carrying this TCR beta chain was picked up a small number of times. Its antigen is not identified. This sample is part of a study of T cells after yellow fever vaccination. Study-wide results and limits: Weaker overall, the secondary response nonetheless peaked faster (day 5 versus 15).

MiXCR, run by TCRdb on the 5' RACE reads, gives a single entry per CDR3 protein. The top ten clones hold 20% to 25% of a sample with 300,000 to 400,000 distinct CDR3 sequences, 3.5% to 4.5% of them seen once. V lost 5 bases and J lost 4, with 18 bases in between. CDR3 size: 15 residues. Per germline, CDR1 SGHTA and CDR2 FQGTGA. The sample here was PBMCs, taken 5 days after the yellow fever booster vaccination. The chain uses TRBV7-3 and TRBJ2-7; possibly TRBD1 for D (6 bases). The TCR sequence derives from a man younger than 30 who received the YFV17D yellow fever vaccine. The CDR3: CASSANSGTPYEQYF. CDR3 bases: TGTGCCAGCAGCGCGAACTCCGGGACACCTTACGAGCAGTACTTC.